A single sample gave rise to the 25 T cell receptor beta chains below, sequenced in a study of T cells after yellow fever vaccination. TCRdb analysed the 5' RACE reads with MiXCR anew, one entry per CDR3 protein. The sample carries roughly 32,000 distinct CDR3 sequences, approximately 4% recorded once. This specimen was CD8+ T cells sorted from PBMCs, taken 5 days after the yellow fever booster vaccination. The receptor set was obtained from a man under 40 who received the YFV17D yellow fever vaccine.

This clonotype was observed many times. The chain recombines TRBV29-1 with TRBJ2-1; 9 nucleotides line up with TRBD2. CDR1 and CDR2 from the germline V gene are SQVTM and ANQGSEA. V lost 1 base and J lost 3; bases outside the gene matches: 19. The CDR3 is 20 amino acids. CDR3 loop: CSVEGPQLDPGTSFYNEQFF. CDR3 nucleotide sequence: TGCAGCGTTGAAGGTCCTCAACTCGACCCCGGGACTAGCTTCTACAATGAGCAGTTCTTC.

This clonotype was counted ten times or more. CDR3 in DNA: TGCAGCGTTGAAGGGGGGATGCCCTATGGGGACACCGGGGAGCTGTTTTTT. Translated, it gives CSVEGGMPYGDTGELFF. The chain recombines TRBV29-1 with TRBJ2-2; the D call may be TRBD1 or TRBD2 (5 bases each). Germline V gene sequence: CDR1 SQVTM, CDR2 ANQGSEA. V shed 1 base and J shed 3 bases, with 18 bases lying between them. The CDR3 has 17 residues.

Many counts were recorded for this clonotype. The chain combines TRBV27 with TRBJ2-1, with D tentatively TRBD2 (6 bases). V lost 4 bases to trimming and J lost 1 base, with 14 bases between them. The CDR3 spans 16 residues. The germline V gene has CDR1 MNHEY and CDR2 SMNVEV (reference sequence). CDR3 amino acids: CASSSTGLTSYNEQFF. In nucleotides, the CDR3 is TGTGCCAGCAGTTCGACCGGACTAACATCCTACAATGAGCAGTTCTTC.

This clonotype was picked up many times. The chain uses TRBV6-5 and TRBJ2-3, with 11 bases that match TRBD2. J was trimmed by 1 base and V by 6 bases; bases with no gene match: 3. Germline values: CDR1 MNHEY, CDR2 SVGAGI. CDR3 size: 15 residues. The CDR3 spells CASSLGLAGTDTQYF. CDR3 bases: TGTGCCAGCAGCCTGGGACTAGCGGGCACAGATACGCAGTATTTT.

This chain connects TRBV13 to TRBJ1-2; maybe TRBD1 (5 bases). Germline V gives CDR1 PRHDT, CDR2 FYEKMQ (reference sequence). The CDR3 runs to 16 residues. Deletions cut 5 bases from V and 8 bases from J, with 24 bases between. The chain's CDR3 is CASSDRPRDGYLGYTF. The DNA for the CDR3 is TGTGCCAGCAGCGACCGCCCCCGGGACGGATATCTCGGCTACACCTTC.

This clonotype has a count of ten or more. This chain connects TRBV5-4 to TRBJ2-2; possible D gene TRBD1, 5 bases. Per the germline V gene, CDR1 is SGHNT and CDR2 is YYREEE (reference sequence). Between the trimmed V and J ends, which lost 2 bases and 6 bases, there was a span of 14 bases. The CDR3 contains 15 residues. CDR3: CASSFIHTGPGELFF. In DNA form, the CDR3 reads TGTGCCAGCAGCTTTATACACACAGGTCCCGGGGAGCTGTTTTTT.

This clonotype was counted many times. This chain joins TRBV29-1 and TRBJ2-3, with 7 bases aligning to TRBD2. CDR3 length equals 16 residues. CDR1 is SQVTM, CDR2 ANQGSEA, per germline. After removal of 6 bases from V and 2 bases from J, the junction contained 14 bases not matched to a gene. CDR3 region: CSVQGGRELNTDTQYF. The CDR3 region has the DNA TGCAGCGTGCAGGGCGGGCGGGAGTTAAACACAGATACGCAGTATTTT.

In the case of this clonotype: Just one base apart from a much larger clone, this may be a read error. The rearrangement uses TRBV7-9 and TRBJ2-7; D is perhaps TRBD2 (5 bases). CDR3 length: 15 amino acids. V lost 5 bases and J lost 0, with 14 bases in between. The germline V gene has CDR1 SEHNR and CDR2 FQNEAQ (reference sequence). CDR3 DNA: TGTGCCAGCAGCACTCAGAGAGGGAGCTCCTACGAGCAGTACTTC. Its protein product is CASSTQRGSSYEQYF.

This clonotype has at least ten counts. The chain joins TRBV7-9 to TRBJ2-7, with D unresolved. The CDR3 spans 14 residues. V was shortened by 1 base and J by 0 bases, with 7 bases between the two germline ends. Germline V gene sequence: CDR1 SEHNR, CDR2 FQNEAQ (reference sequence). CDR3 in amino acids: CASSLGPPSYEQYF. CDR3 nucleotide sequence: TGTGCCAGCAGCTTAGGGCCACCCTCCTACGAGCAGTACTTC.

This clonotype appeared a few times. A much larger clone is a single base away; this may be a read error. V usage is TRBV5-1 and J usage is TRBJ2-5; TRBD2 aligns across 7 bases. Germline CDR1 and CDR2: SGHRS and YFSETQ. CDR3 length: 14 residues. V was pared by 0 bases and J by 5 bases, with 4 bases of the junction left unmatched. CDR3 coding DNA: TGCGCCAGCAGCTTGGCCGGACTAGATGAGACCCAGTACTTC. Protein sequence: CASSLAGLDETQYF.

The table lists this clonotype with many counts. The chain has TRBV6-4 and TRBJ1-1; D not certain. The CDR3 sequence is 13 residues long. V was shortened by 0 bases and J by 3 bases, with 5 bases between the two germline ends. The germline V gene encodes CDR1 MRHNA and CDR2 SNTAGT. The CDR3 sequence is CASSDSEDTEAFF. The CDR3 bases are TGTGCCAGCAGTGACTCGGAGGACACTGAAGCTTTCTTT.

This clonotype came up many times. The CDR3 DNA is TGTGCCAGCAGCCCGACTAGCGGGGGCACAGATACGCAGTATTTT. Residues: CASSPTSGGTDTQYF. The chain combines TRBV12-3 or TRBV12-4 with TRBJ2-3; 11 bases are shared with TRBD2. This CDR3 is built from 15 residues. V shed 6 bases and J 1 base; nucleotides not matched to a gene: 3.

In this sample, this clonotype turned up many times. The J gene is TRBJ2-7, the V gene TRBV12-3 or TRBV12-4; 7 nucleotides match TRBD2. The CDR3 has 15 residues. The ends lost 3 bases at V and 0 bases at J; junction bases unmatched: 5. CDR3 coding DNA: TGTGCCAGCAGTTTCAACCCGGGGGGCTCCTACGAGCAGTACTTC. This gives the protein CASSFNPGGSYEQYF.

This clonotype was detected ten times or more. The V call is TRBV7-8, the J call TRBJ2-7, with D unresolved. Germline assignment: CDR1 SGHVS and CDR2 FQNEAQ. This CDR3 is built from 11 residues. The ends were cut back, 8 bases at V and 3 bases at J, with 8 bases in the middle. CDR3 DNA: TGTGCCAGCGGGGTGGTCTACGAGCAGTACTTC. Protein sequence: CASGVVYEQYF.

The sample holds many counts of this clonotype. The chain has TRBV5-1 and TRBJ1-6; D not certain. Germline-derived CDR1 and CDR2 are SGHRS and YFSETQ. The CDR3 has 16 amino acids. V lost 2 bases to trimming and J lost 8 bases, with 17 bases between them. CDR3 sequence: CASSLGPQRMDSPLHF. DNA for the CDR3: TGCGCCAGCAGCTTAGGGCCCCAAAGAATGGATTCACCCCTCCACTTT. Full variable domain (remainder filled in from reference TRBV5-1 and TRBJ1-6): KAGVTQTPRYLIKTRGQQVTLSCSPISGHRSVSWYQQTPGQGLQFLFEYFSETQRNKGNFPGRFSGRQFSNSRSEMNVSTLELGDSALYLCASSLGPQRMDSPLHFGNGTRLTVT.

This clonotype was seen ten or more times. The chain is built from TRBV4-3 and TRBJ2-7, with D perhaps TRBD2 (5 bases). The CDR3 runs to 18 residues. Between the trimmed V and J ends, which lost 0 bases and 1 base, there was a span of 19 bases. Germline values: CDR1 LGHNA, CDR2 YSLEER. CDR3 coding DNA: TGCGCCAGCAGCCAAGAGGTGGGAGTACTAAGTTCGTCCTACGAGCAGTACTTC. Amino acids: CASSQEVGVLSSSYEQYF.

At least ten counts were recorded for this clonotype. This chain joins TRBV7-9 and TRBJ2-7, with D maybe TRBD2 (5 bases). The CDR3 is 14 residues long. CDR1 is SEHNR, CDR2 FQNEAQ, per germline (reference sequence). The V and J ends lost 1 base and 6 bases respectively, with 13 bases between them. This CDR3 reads CASSLGTSPVEQYF. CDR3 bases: TGTGCCAGCAGCTTAGGCACTAGTCCAGTCGAGCAGTACTTC.

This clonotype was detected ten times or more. CDR3 in DNA: TGTGCCAGCAGTCTCGACAGGGGAAACATTCAGTACTTC. Its protein is CASSLDRGNIQYF. J is TRBJ2-4 and V is TRBV27; 8 nucleotides line up with TRBD1. Germline CDR1 is MNHEY and CDR2 is SMNVEV (reference sequence). J was trimmed by 6 bases and V by 5 bases; bases with no gene match: 3. The CDR3 extends over 13 amino acids.

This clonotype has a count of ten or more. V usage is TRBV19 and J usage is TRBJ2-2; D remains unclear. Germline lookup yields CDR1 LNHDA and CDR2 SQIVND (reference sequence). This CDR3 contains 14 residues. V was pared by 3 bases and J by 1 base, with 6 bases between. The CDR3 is CASSIYRNTGELFF. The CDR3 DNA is TGTGCCAGTAGTATTTACAGGAACACCGGGGAGCTGTTTTTT.

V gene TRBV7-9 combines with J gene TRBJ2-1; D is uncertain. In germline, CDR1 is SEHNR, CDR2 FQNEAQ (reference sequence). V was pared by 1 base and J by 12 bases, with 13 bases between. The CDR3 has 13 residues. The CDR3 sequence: CASSLGDRRRQFF. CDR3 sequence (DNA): TGTGCCAGCAGCTTAGGAGATCGGCGGAGGCAGTTCTTC.

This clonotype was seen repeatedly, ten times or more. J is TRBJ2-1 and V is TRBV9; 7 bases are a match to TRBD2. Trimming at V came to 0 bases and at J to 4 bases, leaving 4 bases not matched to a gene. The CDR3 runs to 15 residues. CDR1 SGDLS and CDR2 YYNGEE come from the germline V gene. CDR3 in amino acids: CASSVGAGLYNEQFF. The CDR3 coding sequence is TGTGCCAGCAGCGTAGGAGCGGGACTTTACAATGAGCAGTTCTTC.

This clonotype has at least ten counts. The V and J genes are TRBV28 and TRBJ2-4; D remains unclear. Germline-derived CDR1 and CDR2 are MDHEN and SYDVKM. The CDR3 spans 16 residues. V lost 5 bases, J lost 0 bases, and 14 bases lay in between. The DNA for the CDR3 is TGTGCCAGCAGTCCCGACACAGATCTAGCCAAAAACATTCAGTACTTC. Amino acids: CASSPDTDLAKNIQYF.

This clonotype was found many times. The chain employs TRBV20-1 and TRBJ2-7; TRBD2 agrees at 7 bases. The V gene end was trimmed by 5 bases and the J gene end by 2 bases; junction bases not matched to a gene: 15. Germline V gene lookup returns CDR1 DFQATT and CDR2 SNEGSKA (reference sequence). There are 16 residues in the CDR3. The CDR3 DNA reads TGCAGTGCTGAGGGGCTCAGCGGGACCTTCACCTACGAGCAGTACTTC. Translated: CSAEGLSGTFTYEQYF.

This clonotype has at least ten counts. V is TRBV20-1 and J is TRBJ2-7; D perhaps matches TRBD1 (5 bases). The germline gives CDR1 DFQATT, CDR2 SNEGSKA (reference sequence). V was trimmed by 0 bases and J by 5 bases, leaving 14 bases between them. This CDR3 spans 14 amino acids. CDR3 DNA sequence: TGCAGTGCTAGAGATTTGGAACAGGTCCACGAGCAGTACTTC. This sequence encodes CSARDLEQVHEQYF.

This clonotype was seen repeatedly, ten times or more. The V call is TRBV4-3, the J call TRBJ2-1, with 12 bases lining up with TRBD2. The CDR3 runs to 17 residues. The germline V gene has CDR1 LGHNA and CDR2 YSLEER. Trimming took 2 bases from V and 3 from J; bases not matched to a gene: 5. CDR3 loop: CASSQRLAGDLYNEQFF. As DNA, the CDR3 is TGCGCCAGCAGCCAAAGACTAGCGGGAGACCTCTACAATGAGCAGTTCTTC.